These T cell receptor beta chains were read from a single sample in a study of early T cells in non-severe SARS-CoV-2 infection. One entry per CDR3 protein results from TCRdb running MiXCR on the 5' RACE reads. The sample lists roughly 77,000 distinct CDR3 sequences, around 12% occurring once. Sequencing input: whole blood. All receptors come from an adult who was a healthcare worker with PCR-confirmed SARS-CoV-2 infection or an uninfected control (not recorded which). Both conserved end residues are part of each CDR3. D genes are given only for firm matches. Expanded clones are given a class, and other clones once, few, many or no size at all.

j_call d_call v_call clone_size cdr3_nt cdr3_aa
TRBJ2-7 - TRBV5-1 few TGCGCCAGCAAGGGTGGTTGGGACACCCACTACGAGCAGTACTTC CASKGGWDTHYEQYF
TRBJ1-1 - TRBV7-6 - TGTGCCAGCAGCGAGGGGGGGCACATGAACACTGAAGCTTTCTTT CASSEGGHMNTEAFF
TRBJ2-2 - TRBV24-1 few TGTGCCACCAGTGATGGTCAGGGAAGGACCGGGGAGCTGTTTTTT CATSDGQGRTGELFF
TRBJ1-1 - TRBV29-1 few TGCAGCGTTGAAAAGGGGATTTTGAACACTGAAGCTTTCTTT CSVEKGILNTEAFF
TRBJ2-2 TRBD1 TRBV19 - TGTGCCAGTTCCCCTACTAGGGGGCACACCGCCGGGGAGCTGTTTTTT CASSPTRGHTAGELFF
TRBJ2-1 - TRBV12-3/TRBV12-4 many TGTGCCAGCAGTTCAAATTTCGGGAATGAGCAGTTCTTC CASSSNFGNEQFF
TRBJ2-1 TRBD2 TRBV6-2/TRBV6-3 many TGTGCCAGCAGTTACTTTGCTAGCGGGGGGGCCAATGAGCAGTTCTTC CASSYFASGGANEQFF
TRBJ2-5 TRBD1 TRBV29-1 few TGCAGCGTTTCACAGGGGTTCCGCGGAGAGACCCAGTACTTC CSVSQGFRGETQYF
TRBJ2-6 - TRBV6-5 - TGTGCCAGCAGTTATGAGGGAGGAGGGGCCAACGTCCTGACTTTC CASSYEGGGANVLTF
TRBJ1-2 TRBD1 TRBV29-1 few TGCAGCGCCCGGGACAGGGGGCCCTATGGCTACACCTTC CSARDRGPYGYTF
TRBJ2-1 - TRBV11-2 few TGTGCCAGCAGCTTAGCGTCGGACCACGGCCGGTTCTTC CASSLASDHGRFF
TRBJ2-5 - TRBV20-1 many TGCAGTGCTAAGGGGGGGTTCCAAGAGACCCAGTACTTC CSAKGGFQETQYF
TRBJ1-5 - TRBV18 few TGTGCCAGCTCACCCGGGCCTCATCAGCCCCAGCATTTT CASSPGPHQPQHF
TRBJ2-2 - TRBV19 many TGTGCCAGTAGTATCTGGGTCCCGCTTACAAGTTACACCGGGGAGCTGTTTTTT CASSIWVPLTSYTGELFF
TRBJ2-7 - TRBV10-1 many TGCGCCAGCAGTGAGTCCCTCTGGGGGGGGCACGAGCAGTACTTC CASSESLWGGHEQYF
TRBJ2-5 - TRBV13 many TGTGCCAGCAGCGGTGGAGGCCAAGAGACCCAGTACTTC CASSGGGQETQYF
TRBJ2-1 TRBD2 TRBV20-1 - TGCAGTGCTAGTTGGCTAGCGGGACGCAATGAGCAGTTCTTC CSASWLAGRNEQFF
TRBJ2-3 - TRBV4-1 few TGCGCCAGCAGCCAGAACCCTTCAAGGGCTAGCACAGATACGCAGTATTTT CASSQNPSRASTDTQYF
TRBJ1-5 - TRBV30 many TGTGCCTGGAGTCGCCCCGGACAGTTCAATCAGCCCCAGCATTTT CAWSRPGQFNQPQHF
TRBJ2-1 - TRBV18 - TGTGCCAGCTCCCGGGGACAAAGCTCCTACAATGAGCAGTTCTTC CASSRGQSSYNEQFF
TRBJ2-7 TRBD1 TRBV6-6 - TGTGCCAGCAGATCGGACAGGCCGTCCTACGAGCAGTACTTC CASRSDRPSYEQYF
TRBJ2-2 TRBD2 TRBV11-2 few TGTGCCAGCAGCTTTTCTGAAGGCTTAGGGACTAGCGGGGTGCACGGGGAGCTGTTTTTT CASSFSEGLGTSGVHGELFF
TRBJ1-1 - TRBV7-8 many TGTGCCAGCAGCCTTTTGCGAGTGAGGGGGAACACTGAAGCTTTCTTT CASSLLRVRGNTEAFF
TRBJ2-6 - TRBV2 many TGTGCCAGCAGTGAAAGGCCGAACTCTGGGGCCAACGTCCTGACTTTC CASSERPNSGANVLTF
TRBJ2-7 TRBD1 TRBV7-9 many TGTGCCAGCAGCTTACTAGGGGGCATGGGCGAGCAGTACTTC CASSLLGGMGEQYF
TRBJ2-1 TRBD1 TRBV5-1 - TGCGCCAACAGCTCCGAAGTAGGACAGGGGTACAATGAGCAGTTCTTC CANSSEVGQGYNEQFF
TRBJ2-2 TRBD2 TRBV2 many TGTGCCAGCAGTGAGGGCCTAGCGGGCACCGGGGAGCTGTTTTTT CASSEGLAGTGELFF